This T cell receptor beta chain originates from a study of blood T cells in healthy people across ages. Study-level information: Per two T cells, template switching captured roughly one barcoded beta molecule.

Per-sample yields of isolated PBMCs were at least 6.5 million. PCR was performed a second time for about 7 to 11 cycles using a sample-barcoded 5' primer and a J-beta primer mix. Via MiXCR, TCRdb re-called the 5' RACE reads, giving one row per CDR3 protein. Of about 1.7 million distinct CDR3 sequences listed, 28% were seen once; the top ten hold 7% to 9%. Study findings and constraints: When set beside aged donors, long-lived donors presented more naive CD4+ cells and higher diversity. Strongly correlated with naive T cell percentage was TCR beta diversity.

This clonotype was seen more than once but under ten times. Its antigen is not identified. The CDR3 loop spans 13 amino acids. Germline CDR1 and CDR2: SQVTM and ANQGSEA. V was pared by 5 bases and J by 6 bases, with 7 bases of the junction left unmatched. Source material: blood. The chain has TRBV29-1 and TRBJ2-7, with 10 bases aligning to TRBD2. The receptor's source is a woman aged 25 to 39 in good health. As DNA, the CDR3 is TGCAGCGTTAGCGGGAGGGCCAGGGGCGAGCAGTACTTC. The encoded protein is CSVSGRARGEQYF.